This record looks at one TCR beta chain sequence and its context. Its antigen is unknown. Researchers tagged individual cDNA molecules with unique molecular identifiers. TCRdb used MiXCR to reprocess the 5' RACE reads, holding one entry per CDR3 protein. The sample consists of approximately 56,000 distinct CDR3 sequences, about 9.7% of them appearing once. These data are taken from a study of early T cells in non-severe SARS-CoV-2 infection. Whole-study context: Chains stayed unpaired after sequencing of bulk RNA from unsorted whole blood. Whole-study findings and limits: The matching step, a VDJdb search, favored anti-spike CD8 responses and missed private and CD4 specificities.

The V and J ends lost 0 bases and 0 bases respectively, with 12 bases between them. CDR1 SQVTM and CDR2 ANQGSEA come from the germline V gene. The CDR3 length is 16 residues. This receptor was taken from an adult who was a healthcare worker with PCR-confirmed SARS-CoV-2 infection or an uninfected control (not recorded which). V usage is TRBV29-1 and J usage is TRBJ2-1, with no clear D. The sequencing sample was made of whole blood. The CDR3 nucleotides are TGCAGCGTTGAAGATAGAAGTTCACCCTCCTACAATGAGCAGTTCTTC. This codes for CSVEDRSSPSYNEQFF.